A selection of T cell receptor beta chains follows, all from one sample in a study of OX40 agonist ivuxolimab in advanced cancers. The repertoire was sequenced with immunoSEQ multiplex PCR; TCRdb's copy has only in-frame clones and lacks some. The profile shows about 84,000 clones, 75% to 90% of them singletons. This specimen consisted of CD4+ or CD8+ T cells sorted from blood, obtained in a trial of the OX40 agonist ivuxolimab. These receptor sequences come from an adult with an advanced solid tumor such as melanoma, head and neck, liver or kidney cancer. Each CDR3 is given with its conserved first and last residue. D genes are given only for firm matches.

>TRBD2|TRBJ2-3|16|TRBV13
TGTGCCAGCAGACGGTTCCTGGCGGGGGAGGGAAATACGCAGTATTTT
CASRRFLAGEGNTQYF
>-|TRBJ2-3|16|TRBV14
TGTGCCAGCAGCCAAGGAGGCCTAGTGGGCACAGATACGCAGTATTTT
CASSQGGLVGTDTQYF
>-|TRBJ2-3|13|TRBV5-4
TGTGCCAGCAGGGCGCCTGGGGCCGATACGCAGTATTTT
CASRAPGADTQYF
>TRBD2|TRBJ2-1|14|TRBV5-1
TGCGCCAGCAGCTTAGCGGGACCCTACAATGAGCAGTTCTTC
CASSLAGPYNEQFF
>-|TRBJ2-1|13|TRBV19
TGTGCCAGTAGTACCAGAGGGAAGAATGAGCAGTTCTTC
CASSTRGKNEQFF
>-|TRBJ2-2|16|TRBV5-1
TGCGCCAGCAGCTTGACCCTGACAGTGAACACCGGGGAGCTGTTTTTT
CASSLTLTVNTGELFF
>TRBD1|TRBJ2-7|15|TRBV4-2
TGTGCCAGCAGCCAAGGAGTGGACAGGGCGTACGAGCAGTACTTC
CASSQGVDRAYEQYF
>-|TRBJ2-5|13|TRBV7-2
TGTGCCAGCAGCACCACTAGAACAGAGACCCAGTACTTC
CASSTTRTETQYF
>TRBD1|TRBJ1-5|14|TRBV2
TGTGCCAGCAGGGGGGACAGGGGGAGTCAGCCCCAGCATTTT
CASRGDRGSQPQHF
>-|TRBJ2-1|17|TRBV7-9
TGTGCCAGCAGCTTAGCCACGATCCTAAGCTCCTACAATGAGCAGTTCTTC
CASSLATILSSYNEQFF
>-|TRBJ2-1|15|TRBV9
TGTGCCAGCAGCGCGTTACAGGGCTTCTACAATGAGCAGTTCTTC
CASSALQGFYNEQFF
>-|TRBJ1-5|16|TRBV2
TGTGCCAGCAGTGAAGTAAACAGGGCTTATGGTCAGCCCCAGCATTTT
CASSEVNRAYGQPQHF
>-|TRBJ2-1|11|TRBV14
TGTGCCAGCAGCCAAGCGGCCGCGCAGTTCTTC
CASSQAAAQFF
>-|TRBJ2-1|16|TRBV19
TGTGCCAGTAGCTCGACGGGCCTAGGCTCCTACAATGAGCAGTTCTTC
CASSSTGLGSYNEQFF
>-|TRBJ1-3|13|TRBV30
TGTGCCTGGAGTGTAAATGCTGGAAACACCATATATTTT
CAWSVNAGNTIYF
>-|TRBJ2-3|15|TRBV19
TGTGCCAGTAGTACCCTCCAAGACAGCACAGATACGCAGTATTTT
CASSTLQDSTDTQYF